This is a list of T cell receptor beta chains from one sample in a study of T cell repertoires in cytomegalovirus infection. No cognate antigen is known for these TCRs. TCRdb re-analysed the reads in MiXCR, keeping a single row per CDR3 protein. The sample contains 750,000 to 950,000 distinct CDR3 sequences, roughly 29% of which appear only once. The sequenced sample was cultured CD8+ T cells from PBMCs, obtained from culture after CMV antigen stimulation. These receptors were taken from a human donor in good health (CMV status not recorded). Some clones in this sample may be carry-over from other donors' samples. The CDR3 runs from the conserved cysteine through the conserved F or W. A D gene is named only where the DNA matches it firmly. Not every row has a clone size; where given, it reads once, few, many or a size class.

D,J,length,V,size,DNA,CDR3
TRBD1,TRBJ1-1,13,TRBV7-9,-,TGTGCCACCCGGGGACAGTACGACACTGAAGCTTTCTTT,CATRGQYDTEAFF
-,TRBJ2-3,15,TRBV7-9,few,TGTGCCAGCAGCTTGGTAGGCCAGGACGCGGATACGCAGTATTTT,CASSLVGQDADTQYF
-,TRBJ1-1,14,TRBV4-1,few,TGCGCCAGCAGCCAAACGGGACAAGACACTGAAGCTTTCTTT,CASSQTGQDTEAFF
-,TRBJ1-1,15,TRBV4-1,few,TGCGCCAGCACCGTCCCCGGAGGTCCGTGGACTGAAGCTTTCTTT,CASTVPGGPWTEAFF
-,TRBJ2-1,16,TRBV7-3,many,TGTGCCAGCAGCCTCGGGACTTTTCCTTCCTACAATGAGCAGTTCTTC,CASSLGTFPSYNEQFF
-,TRBJ1-2,16,TRBV7-9,few,TGTGCCAGCAGCTTTCTAGGGACCGACCCGGGATATGGCTACACCTTC,CASSFLGTDPGYGYTF
-,TRBJ2-1,15,TRBV7-9,few,TGTGCCAGCAGCCCCAAGGTGGGCATGAGCAATGAGCAGTTCTTC,CASSPKVGMSNEQFF
-,TRBJ2-7,15,TRBV10-3,-,TGTGCCATCAGTGCTCCCGGGGTGGGCACCTACGAGCAGTACTTC,CAISAPGVGTYEQYF
TRBD1,TRBJ1-5,13,TRBV7-9,few,TGTGCCGTGCTACAGGGGGCCGATCAGCCCCAGCATTTT,CAVLQGADQPQHF
-,TRBJ1-2,13,TRBV12-3/TRBV12-4,few,TGTGCCAGCAGTTTAGACGTGCTCTATGGCTACACCTTC,CASSLDVLYGYTF
-,TRBJ1-3,13,TRBV7-7,-,TGTGCTAGCAGCCGGACGATCGGGGACACCATATATTTT,CASSRTIGDTIYF
TRBD1,TRBJ1-1,15,TRBV12-3/TRBV12-4,many,TGTGCCAGCAGGTCCACCTGGACAGGGGACTACGAAGCTTTCTTT,CASRSTWTGDYEAFF
TRBD2,TRBJ2-5,14,TRBV24-1,-,TGTGCCACCATCCTGCGGGGACTAGGGGAGACCCAGTACTTC,CATILRGLGETQYF
-,TRBJ1-1,15,TRBV27,-,TGTGCCAGCAGTCCCCGCCGTGGTTGGAACACTGAAGCTTTCTTT,CASSPRRGWNTEAFF
-,TRBJ2-3,16,TRBV9,few,TGTGCCAGCAGCGTAGCCTTTGATAGGGACACAGATACGCAGTATTTT,CASSVAFDRDTDTQYF
-,TRBJ1-1,13,TRBV7-9,few,TGTGCCAGTGCGAGGACACTGAACACTGAAGCTTTCTTT,CASARTLNTEAFF
-,TRBJ1-2,14,TRBV19,-,TGTGCCAGTAGTATGCCAGGGACGGGCTATGGCTACACCTTC,CASSMPGTGYGYTF
-,TRBJ1-1,16,TRBV5-6,-,TGTGCCAGCAGCTCCCGGTGGCAGGGCACGAACACTGAAGCTTTCTTT,CASSSRWQGTNTEAFF
TRBD1,TRBJ1-1,13,TRBV5-4,few,TGTGCCAGCAGTTTCTGGACAGGGGATATTGCTTTCTTT,CASSFWTGDIAFF
-,TRBJ2-7,14,TRBV10-2,-,TGCGCCAGCAGTGAGCTGGAGGAGGCCTACGAGCAGTACTTC,CASSELEEAYEQYF
-,TRBJ2-5,11,TRBV27,-,TGTGCCAGCAGTGGGGGTGGGACCCAGTACTTC,CASSGGGTQYF
TRBD1,TRBJ2-2,18,TRBV6-2/TRBV6-3,-,TGTGCCAGCAGCCCAGTTGGGGACAGGGGGCGAAACACCGGGGAGCTGTTTTTT,CASSPVGDRGRNTGELFF
TRBD1,TRBJ1-4,14,TRBV7-9,few,TGTGCCAGCAGCCACAGGGGCGATGGGGAAAAACTGTTTTTT,CASSHRGDGEKLFF
TRBD2,TRBJ2-5,15,TRBV27,few,TGTGCCAGCAGTCCGACAGCGGGGGGACCCCGGGCCCAGTACTTC,CASSPTAGGPRAQYF
TRBD1,TRBJ1-1,14,TRBV19,few,TGTGCCACCTTAGATGGACAGGGGGTTACTGAAGCTTTCTTT,CATLDGQGVTEAFF
-,TRBJ1-2,13,TRBV12-3/TRBV12-4,-,TGTGCCAGCAGGGCTCAGGAAAGCTATGGCTACACCTTC,CASRAQESYGYTF
-,TRBJ1-1,18,TRBV6-2/TRBV6-3,few,TGTGCCAGCAGTTACCCAAGGGACGGGGTAATCTTTGGCGCTGAAGCTTTCTTT,CASSYPRDGVIFGAEAFF
TRBD1,TRBJ1-5,13,TRBV10-2,few,TGCGCCAGCAGTTACGGACAGGCGCAGCCCCAGCATTTT,CASSYGQAQPQHF
-,TRBJ2-1,11,TRBV5-1,-,TGCGCCAGCAGCGATTACAGAGGTCAGTTCTTC,CASSDYRGQFF
-,TRBJ1-1,15,TRBV6-6,-,TGTGCCAGCAGACCGGGTCTAAACACCCACACTGAAGCTTTCTTT,CASRPGLNTHTEAFF
-,TRBJ2-2,19,TRBV6-2/TRBV6-3,many,TGTGCCAGCAGTTACAGTCCGGACCAACGTTCAAAGGCCACCGGGGAGCTGTTTTTT,CASSYSPDQRSKATGELFF
-,TRBJ1-6,15,TRBV27,-,TGTGCCAGCACAGATGACAGCACATATAATTCACCCCTCCACTTT,CASTDDSTYNSPLHF
TRBD2,TRBJ2-3,14,TRBV6-5,-,TGTGCCAGCTGGCGGGGAGGGACCACAGATACGCAGTATTTT,CASWRGGTTDTQYF
-,TRBJ2-3,16,TRBV5-4,-,TGTGCCAGCAGTAGATGGGGGGCGTTAGATCCAGATACGCAGTATTTT,CASSRWGALDPDTQYF
TRBD1,TRBJ2-3,14,TRBV11-2,few,TGTGCCAGCAGCCACATGGACAGGTCGGATACGCAGTATTTT,CASSHMDRSDTQYF
TRBD2,TRBJ2-1,19,TRBV20-1,few,TGCAGTGCTAGAGATCGCCCCGGATGGGTTAGCGGGGGGGCAAATGAGCAGTTCTTC,CSARDRPGWVSGGANEQFF
-,TRBJ2-3,14,TRBV2,-,TGTGCCAGCATGGCGCTCACTAGCACAGATACGCAGTATTTT,CASMALTSTDTQYF
TRBD1,TRBJ2-3,17,TRBV6-5,-,TGTGCCAGCAGCGACCCGGGACAGGGGAATTGGGAAGATACGCAGTATTTT,CASSDPGQGNWEDTQYF
TRBD2,TRBJ2-1,15,TRBV7-3,-,TGTGCCAGCAGCTTAGGCGGGGGGGCGTCGGATGAGCAGTTCTTC,CASSLGGGASDEQFF
TRBD1,TRBJ2-5,15,TRBV7-9,many,TGTGCCAGCAGCTTCCCGACAGGGGGGCAAGAGACCCAGTACTTC,CASSFPTGGQETQYF
-,TRBJ1-2,17,TRBV20-1,few,TGCAGTGCTAGAGGGAACCGGCGCGAGAGGTCTATCGTTGGCTACACCTTC,CSARGNRRERSIVGYTF
-,TRBJ2-1,13,TRBV4-2,-,TGTGCCAGCAGCCAGGCCTTGTACAATGAGCAGTTCTTC,CASSQALYNEQFF
TRBD2,TRBJ2-1,15,TRBV20-1,-,TGCAGTGCTAGAGATACGGGGGGGCGAGGAAATGAGCAGTCCTTC,CSARDTGGRGNEQSF
-,TRBJ1-2,15,TRBV5-4,-,TGTGCCAGCAGCTTGGCCGGGACCGAGTATTATGGCTACACCTTC,CASSLAGTEYYGYTF
-,TRBJ2-3,15,TRBV28,few,TGTGCCAGCAGTTTAAGGGGTTCCGGACGAGATACGCAGTATTTT,CASSLRGSGRDTQYF
-,TRBJ1-5,15,TRBV4-1,-,TGCGCCAGCAGCCAAGCGGCCCAGGGAGGCCAGCCCCAGCATTTT,CASSQAAQGGQPQHF
-,TRBJ2-5,14,TRBV12-3/TRBV12-4,few,TGTGCCAGCAGGATTAAGGGGGGCCCAGAGACCCAGTACTTC,CASRIKGGPETQYF
-,TRBJ1-3,16,TRBV12-3/TRBV12-4,few,TGTGCCAGCAGTTTAGGACTGGGAAGTGGAGGAAACACCATATATTTT,CASSLGLGSGGNTIYF
TRBD1,TRBJ1-3,15,TRBV7-6,-,TGTGCCAGCAGCATTCGACAGGGAAATCTGAACACCATATATTTT,CASSIRQGNLNTIYF
-,TRBJ2-1,13,TRBV6-1,-,TGTGCCAGCAGTGGGACCCCTTCCCGTGAGCAGTTCTTC,CASSGTPSREQFF
-,TRBJ1-1,15,TRBV28,few,TGTGCCAGCAGTCCTGTGGCCTATGTGAACACTGAAGCTTTCTTT,CASSPVAYVNTEAFF
-,TRBJ2-7,16,TRBV5-4,-,TGTGCCAGCAGCTTTTTGGAGGGGGGGTTAAGAGGCGAGCAGTACTTC,CASSFLEGGLRGEQYF
TRBD2,TRBJ2-1,16,TRBV7-2,many,TGTGCCAGCAGCTTAGGAAGGGGACTAATTTGGGATGAGCAGTTCTTC,CASSLGRGLIWDEQFF
-,TRBJ1-1,16,TRBV7-9,few,TGTGCCAGCAGCTCTCGACCCCCCCCGTCAGGCACTGAAGCTTTCTTT,CASSSRPPPSGTEAFF
TRBD1,TRBJ1-4,17,TRBV11-2,-,TGTGCCAGCAGCTTCACCCCGCAACAGGGGGCGTTAGAAAAACTGTTTTTT,CASSFTPQQGALEKLFF
-,TRBJ2-1,15,TRBV28,many,TGTGCCAGCAGTTTAAAAGGGTACTCCTACAATGAGCAGTTCTTC,CASSLKGYSYNEQFF
-,TRBJ1-2,15,TRBV7-3,-,TGTGCCAGCAGCTTAGCCGGTCAGAGAAACTATGGCTACACCTTC,CASSLAGQRNYGYTF
TRBD1,TRBJ1-1,15,TRBV6-6,-,TGTGCCAGCAGCCTACAGGGGATTACTGCACCTGAAGCTTTCTTT,CASSLQGITAPEAFF